This T cell receptor (beta chain) was found in a study of blood T cell repertoires in COVID-19. Looking at the study overall: The study drew acute and convalescent COVID-19 samples from the United States, Italy and Spain.

Per the original methods: Amplification of reference gene primers was used by the study to estimate nucleated cell counts. Generated by immunoSEQ multiplex PCR, the TCRdb table keeps only in-frame clones and is missing some. Clone size and the V and J calls come from that table; the DNA yielded D and trimming. The data contain fewer than 30,000 clones, around 83% of them singletons. V trimming: 5 bases; J trimming: 6 bases; junction bases outside the gene matches: 7. CDR1 is SNHLY, CDR2 FYNNEI, per germline. The CDR3 spans 14 residues. Material for sequencing was peripheral blood. The clonotype comes from a human donor in a cohort sampled during active COVID-19. The V gene is TRBV2, the J gene TRBJ2-7; 10 nucleotides match TRBD1. The CDR3 is CASSRDRGGGEQYF. In DNA form, the CDR3 reads TGTGCCAGCAGTCGGGACAGGGGAGGTGGCGAGCAGTACTTC.